This TCR beta chain was profiled in a study of blood T cell repertoires in COVID-19. As handled by the study authors: The authors estimated nucleated cell counts from reference gene primer amplification. The assay was immunoSEQ multiplex PCR, and TCRdb's table has in-frame clones only and misses some. The D gene and trimming were derived from the DNA, and the V and J assignments and clone size from that table. The table lists 150,000 to 200,000 clones, approximately 92% of them singletons. The CDR3 is 14 amino acids. V was trimmed by 3 bases and J by 4 bases, leaving 12 bases between them. Germline values: CDR1 KGHSH, CDR2 LQKENI.

The clonotype was recovered from a woman aged 50 to 60 with acute or convalescent COVID-19. The chain carries TRBV18 and TRBJ1-2, with a weak D call TRBD1 (6 bases). Sample: peripheral blood. CDR3 nucleotide sequence: TGTGCCAGCTCACCCCCAGGGGAAATCTATGGCTACACCTTC. The encoded protein is CASSPPGEIYGYTF.